The entry below gives a single T cell receptor (beta chain) sequence along with its context. Its antigen is not yet known. No much larger clone exists at a distance of one base, and base qualities are not known. These data come from a study of patients and donors after allogeneic stem cell transplantation (dated by TCRdb to 2020 to 2021). Measured from the cysteine to the phenylalanine, the CDR3 is 15 residues long. Left in the record is the CDR3 DNA by itself, 45 bases read in frame from the first base. The germline V gene provides CDR1 MNHNS and CDR2 SASEGT. V is pruned by 4 bases and J by 9 bases, leaving 10 bases of the junction without a gene match. The library came from RT-PCR. Instrument on record: NextSeq 550. In TCRdb, the public reads were trimmed at Q25 with fastp and aligned with MiXCR, with productive beta chains retained. Rows with a matching CDR3 protein are joined into one entry that keeps the most common DNA and genes. A total of 800,000 to 1,000,000 distinct CDR3 sequences appear in this sample, under 20% of them only once. 5% to 6.5% of the sample lies in the top ten.

Recombination connected TRBV6-1 to TRBJ2-1, with 9 junctional bases fitting TRBD2. Sequenced: blood, either unsorted or a sorted T cell fraction (not recorded which). This TCR derives from a human donor who was either an allogeneic HSCT recipient or a stem cell or donor lymphocyte infusion donor (not recorded which). It is not recorded whose cells these are; they may come from a transplant donor. The CDR3 region reads CASSGFIAGASEQFF. The DNA sequence follows: TGTGCCAGCAGTGGATTTATAGCGGGAGCCAGTGAGCAGTTCTTC.